Below are 5 T cell receptor beta chains sequenced from a single sample in a study of shared T cell receptors in the human thymus. TCRdb's copy holds only in-frame clones and misses some; the assay was immunoSEQ multiplex PCR. This sample has 700,000 or so clones, with roughly 85% found just once. Separately, the same data were catalogued under a study of human thymus T cells.

Sequenced material: thymocytes. The receptors shown here come from a girl less than two years old with a congenital heart defect.

This clone was seen a handful of times. This sequence joins TRBV28 and TRBJ1-1; D gene ambiguous. CDR1 MDHEN and CDR2 SYDVKM come from the germline V gene. V lost 7 bases, J lost 11 bases, and 20 bases lay in between. The CDR3 totals 13 residues. CDR3 nucleotide sequence: TGTGCCAGCACCAACTCGGGAGGGCGCGTCGCTTTCTTT. Encoded protein: CASTNSGGRVAFF.

This clone turned up a few times. The chain links TRBV10-3 to TRBJ2-1; 7 nucleotides match TRBD2. CDR1 and CDR2 from the germline V gene are ENHRY and SYGVKD. The CDR3 runs 12 residues. Losses at the gene ends were 8 bases for V and 6 bases for J; bases not matched to a gene: 4. CDR3 coding DNA: TGTGCCATCTCCTGGGGGGGCAATGAGCAGTTCTTC. Translation gives CAISWGGNEQFF.

The rearrangement links TRBV15 to TRBJ1-5; D gene uncertain. The germline V gene has CDR1 LNHNV and CDR2 YYDKDF (reference sequence). Trimming stripped 2 bases from V and 4 bases from J, with 18 bases between. This CDR3 is 17 amino acids long. The CDR3 region has the DNA TGTGCCACCAGCAGAAGCCGACGAGGCGTAAGAAATCAGCCCCAGCATTTT. It encodes CATSRSRRGVRNQPQHF.

The J gene is TRBJ2-1, the V gene TRBV29-1; TRBD1 matches at 7 bases. The CDR3 loop spans 15 amino acids. V lost 1 base and J lost 5; bases outside the gene matches: 8. Germline values: CDR1 SQVTM, CDR2 ANQGSEA. CDR3 nucleotide sequence: TGCAGCGTTGAAGGGGCACAGGGGCCGAACAATGAGCAGTTCTTC. Translation: CSVEGAQGPNNEQFF.

The rearrangement joins TRBV5-1 to TRBJ1-2; 9 bases are a match to TRBD1. The CDR3 loop spans 16 amino acids. After removal of 3 bases from V and 4 bases from J, the junction contained 10 bases not matched to a gene. Germline V gives CDR1 SGHRS, CDR2 YFSETQ. The CDR3 here is CASSWPPGQGPYGYTF. The CDR3 bases are TGCGCCAGCAGCTGGCCCCCGGGACAGGGACCCTATGGCTACACCTTC.